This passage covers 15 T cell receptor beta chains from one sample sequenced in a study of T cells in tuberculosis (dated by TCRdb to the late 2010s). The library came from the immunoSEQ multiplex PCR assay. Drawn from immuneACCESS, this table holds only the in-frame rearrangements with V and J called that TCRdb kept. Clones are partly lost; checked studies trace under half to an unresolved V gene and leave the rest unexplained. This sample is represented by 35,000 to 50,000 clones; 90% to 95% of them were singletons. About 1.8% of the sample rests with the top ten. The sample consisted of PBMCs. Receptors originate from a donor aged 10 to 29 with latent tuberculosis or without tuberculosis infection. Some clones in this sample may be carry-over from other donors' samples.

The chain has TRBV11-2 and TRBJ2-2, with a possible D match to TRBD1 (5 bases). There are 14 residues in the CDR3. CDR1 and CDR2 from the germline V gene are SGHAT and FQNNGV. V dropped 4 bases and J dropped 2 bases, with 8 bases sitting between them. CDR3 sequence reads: CASSSTVNTGELFF. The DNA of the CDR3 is TGTGCCAGCAGCTCGACAGTAAACACCGGGGAGCTGTTTTTT.

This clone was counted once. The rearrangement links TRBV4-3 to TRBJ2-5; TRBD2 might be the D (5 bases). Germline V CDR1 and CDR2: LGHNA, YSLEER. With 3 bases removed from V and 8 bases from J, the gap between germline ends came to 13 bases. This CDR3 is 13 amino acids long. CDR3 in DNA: TGCGCCAGCAGCCAGGTCAAAGAGGGCACCCAGTACTTC. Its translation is CASSQVKEGTQYF.

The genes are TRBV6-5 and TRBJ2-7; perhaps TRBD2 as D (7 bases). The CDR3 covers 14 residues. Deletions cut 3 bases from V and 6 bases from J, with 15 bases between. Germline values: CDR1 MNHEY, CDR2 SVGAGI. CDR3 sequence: CASSYFEGGAEQYF. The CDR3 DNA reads TGTGCCAGCAGTTATTTCGAGGGGGGGGCCGAGCAGTACTTC.

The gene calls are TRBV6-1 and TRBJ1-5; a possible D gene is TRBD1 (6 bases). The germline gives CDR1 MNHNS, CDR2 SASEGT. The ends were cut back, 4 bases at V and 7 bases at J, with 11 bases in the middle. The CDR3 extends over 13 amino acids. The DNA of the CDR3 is TGTGCCAGCAGTGCCAGGGGTGGACAGCCCCAGCATTTT. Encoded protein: CASSARGGQPQHF.

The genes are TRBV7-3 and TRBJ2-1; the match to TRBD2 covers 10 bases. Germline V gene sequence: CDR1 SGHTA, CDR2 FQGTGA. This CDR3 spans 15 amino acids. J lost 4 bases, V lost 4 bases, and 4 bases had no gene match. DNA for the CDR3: TGTGCCAGCAGCTCTAGCGGGAGCACGTACAATGAGCAGTTCTTC. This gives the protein CASSSSGSTYNEQFF.

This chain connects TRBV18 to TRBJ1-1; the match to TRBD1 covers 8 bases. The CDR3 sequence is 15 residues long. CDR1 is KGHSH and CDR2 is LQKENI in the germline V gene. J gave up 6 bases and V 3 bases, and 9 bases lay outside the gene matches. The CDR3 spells CASSPGQAPRAEAFF. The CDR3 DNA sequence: TGTGCCAGCTCACCGGGACAGGCCCCGAGGGCTGAAGCTTTCTTT.

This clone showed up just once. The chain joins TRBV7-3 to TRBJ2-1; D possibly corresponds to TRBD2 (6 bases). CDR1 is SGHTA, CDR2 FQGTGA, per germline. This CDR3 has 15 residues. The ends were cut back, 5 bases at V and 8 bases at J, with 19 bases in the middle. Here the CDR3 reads CASSPLGEATHEQFF. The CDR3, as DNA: TGTGCCAGCAGCCCCTTAGGGGAGGCGACCCATGAGCAGTTCTTC.

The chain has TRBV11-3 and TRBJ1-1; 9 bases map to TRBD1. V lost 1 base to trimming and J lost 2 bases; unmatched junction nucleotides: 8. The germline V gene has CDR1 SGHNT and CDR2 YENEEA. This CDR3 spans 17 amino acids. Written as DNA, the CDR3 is TGTGCCAGCAGCTTAGGCGGGACAGGGTATCAAAACACTGAAGCTTTCTTT. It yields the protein CASSLGGTGYQNTEAFF.

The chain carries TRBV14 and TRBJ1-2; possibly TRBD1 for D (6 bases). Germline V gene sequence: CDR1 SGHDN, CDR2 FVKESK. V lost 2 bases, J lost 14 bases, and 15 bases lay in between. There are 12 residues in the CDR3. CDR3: CASSQPSRDKTF. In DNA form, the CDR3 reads TGTGCCAGCAGCCAACCAAGCCGGGACAAGACCTTC.

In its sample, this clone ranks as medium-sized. CDR3 loop: CASSIRGEVYEQYF. DNA of the CDR3: TGTGCCAGTAGTATACGGGGTGAGGTCTACGAGCAGTACTTC. This chain uses TRBV19 with TRBJ2-7; D is perhaps TRBD2 (5 bases). Germline assignment: CDR1 LNHDA and CDR2 SQIVND (reference sequence). This CDR3 has 14 residues. V gave up 2 bases and J gave up 3 bases, with 11 bases separating them.

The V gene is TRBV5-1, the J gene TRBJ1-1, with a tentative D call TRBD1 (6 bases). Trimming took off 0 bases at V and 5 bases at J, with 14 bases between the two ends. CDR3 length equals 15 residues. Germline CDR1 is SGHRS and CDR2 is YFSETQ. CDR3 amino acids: CASSLEGQGMTEAFF. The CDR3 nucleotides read TGCGCCAGCAGCTTGGAGGGGCAGGGGATGACTGAAGCTTTCTTT. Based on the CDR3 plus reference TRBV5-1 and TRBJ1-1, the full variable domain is KAGVTQTPRYLIKTRGQQVTLSCSPISGHRSVSWYQQTPGQGLQFLFEYFSETQRNKGNFPGRFSGRQFSNSRSEMNVSTLELGDSALYLCASSLEGQGMTEAFFGQGTRLTVV.

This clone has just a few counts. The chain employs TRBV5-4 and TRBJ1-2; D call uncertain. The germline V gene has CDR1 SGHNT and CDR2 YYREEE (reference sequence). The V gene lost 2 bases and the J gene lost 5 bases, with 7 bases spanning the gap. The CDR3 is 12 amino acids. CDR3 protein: CASSLEGYGYTF. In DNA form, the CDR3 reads TGTGCCAGCAGCTTAGAGGGATATGGCTACACCTTC.

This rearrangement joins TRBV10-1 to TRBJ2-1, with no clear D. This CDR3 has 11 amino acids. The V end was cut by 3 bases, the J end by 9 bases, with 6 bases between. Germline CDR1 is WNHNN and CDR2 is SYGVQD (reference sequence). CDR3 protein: CASSDESEQFF. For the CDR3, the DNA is TGCGCCAGCAGTGATGAGTCTGAGCAGTTCTTC.

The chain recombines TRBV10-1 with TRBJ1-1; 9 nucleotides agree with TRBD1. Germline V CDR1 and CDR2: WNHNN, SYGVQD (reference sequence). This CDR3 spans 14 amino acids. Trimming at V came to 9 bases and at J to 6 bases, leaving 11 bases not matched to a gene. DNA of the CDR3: TGCGCCAGACCTCTACAGGGGGCTACGGCTGAAGCTTTCTTT. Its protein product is CARPLQGATAEAFF.

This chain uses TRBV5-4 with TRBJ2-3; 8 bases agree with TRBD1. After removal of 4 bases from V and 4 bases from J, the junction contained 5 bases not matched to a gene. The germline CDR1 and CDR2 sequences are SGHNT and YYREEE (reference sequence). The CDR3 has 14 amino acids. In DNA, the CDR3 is TGTGCCAGCAGCCCGGACAGGGTCGCAGATACGCAGTATTTT. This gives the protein CASSPDRVADTQYF.